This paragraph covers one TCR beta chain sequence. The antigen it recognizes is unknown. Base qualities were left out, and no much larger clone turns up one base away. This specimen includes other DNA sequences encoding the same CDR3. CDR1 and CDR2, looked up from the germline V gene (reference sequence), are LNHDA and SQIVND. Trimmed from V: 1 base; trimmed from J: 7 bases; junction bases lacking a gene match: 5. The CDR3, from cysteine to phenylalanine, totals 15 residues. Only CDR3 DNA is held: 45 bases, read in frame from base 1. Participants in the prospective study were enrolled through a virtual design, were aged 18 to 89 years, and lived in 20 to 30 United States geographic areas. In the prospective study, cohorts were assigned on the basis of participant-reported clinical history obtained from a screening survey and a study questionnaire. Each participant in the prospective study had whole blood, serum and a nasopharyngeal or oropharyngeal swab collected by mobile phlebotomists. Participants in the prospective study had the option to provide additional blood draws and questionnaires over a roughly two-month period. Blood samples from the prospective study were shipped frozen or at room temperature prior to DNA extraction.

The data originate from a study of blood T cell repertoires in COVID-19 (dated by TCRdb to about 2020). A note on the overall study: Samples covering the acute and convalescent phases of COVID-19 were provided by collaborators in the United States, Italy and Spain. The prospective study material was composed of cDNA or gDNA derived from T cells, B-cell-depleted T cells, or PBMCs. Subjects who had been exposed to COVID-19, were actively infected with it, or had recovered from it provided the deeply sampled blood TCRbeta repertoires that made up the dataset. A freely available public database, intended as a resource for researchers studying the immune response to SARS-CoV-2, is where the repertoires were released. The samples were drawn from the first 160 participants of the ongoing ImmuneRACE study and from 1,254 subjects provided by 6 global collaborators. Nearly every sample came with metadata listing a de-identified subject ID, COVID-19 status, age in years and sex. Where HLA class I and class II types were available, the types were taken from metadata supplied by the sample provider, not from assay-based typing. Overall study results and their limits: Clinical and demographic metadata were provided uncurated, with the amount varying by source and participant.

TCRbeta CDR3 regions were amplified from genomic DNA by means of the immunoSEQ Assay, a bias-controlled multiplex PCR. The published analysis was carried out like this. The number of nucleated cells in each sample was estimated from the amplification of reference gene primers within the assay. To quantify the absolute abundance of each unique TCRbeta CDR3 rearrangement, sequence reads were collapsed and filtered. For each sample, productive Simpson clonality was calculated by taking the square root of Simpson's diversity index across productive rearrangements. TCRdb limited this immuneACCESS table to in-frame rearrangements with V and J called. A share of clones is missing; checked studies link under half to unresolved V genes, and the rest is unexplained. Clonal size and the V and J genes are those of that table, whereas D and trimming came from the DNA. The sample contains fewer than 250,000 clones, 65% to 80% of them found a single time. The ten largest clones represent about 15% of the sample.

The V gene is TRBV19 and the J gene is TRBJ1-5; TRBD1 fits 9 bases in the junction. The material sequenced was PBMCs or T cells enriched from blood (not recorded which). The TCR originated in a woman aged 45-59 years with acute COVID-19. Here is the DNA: TGTGCCAGTAGTATAGGTGGGACAGGGAAACAGCCCCAGCATTTT. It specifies CASSIGGTGKQPQHF.